The 7 T cell receptor beta chains presented below share a single source sample, sequenced in a study of PD-1 blockade in classical Hodgkin lymphoma. Some clones are missing from TCRdb's copy, which holds only in-frame ones; the method was immunoSEQ multiplex PCR. The table shows approximately 44,000 clones, with 66% occurring only once. Sample time point: cycle 4 day 1 (C4D1), after 5 to 7 weeks of nivolumab. In every patient, relapse followed autologous stem cell transplantation, while exposure to brentuximab vedotin differed. Sequencing used peripheral blood mononuclear cells (PBMCs), obtained before the fourth cycle of nivolumab. Receptors were obtained from a human donor with classical Hodgkin lymphoma.

This chain connects TRBV6-6 to TRBJ2-3, with D perhaps TRBD1 (6 bases). The V gene's germline CDR1 is MNHNY and CDR2 SVGAGI (reference sequence). The length of the CDR3 is 14 residues. Trimming took 5 bases from V and 0 from J, leaving 9 bases between them. CDR3 bases: TGTGCCAGCAGTCAAGGACAGAGCACAGATACGCAGTATTTT. Its translation is CASSQGQSTDTQYF.

V usage is TRBV30 and J usage is TRBJ2-5; D gene uncertain. Trimming removed 5 bases at V and 3 bases at J, with 13 bases between. The CDR3 runs 13 residues. Germline CDR1 is GTSNPN and CDR2 is SVGIG (reference sequence). The CDR3 DNA is TGTGCCTGGGGATCGGTGCTAAAAGAGACCCAGTACTTC. Amino acids: CAWGSVLKETQYF.

CDR3 nucleotide sequence: TGTGCCAGCAGGGCTCTGGGGGACAGTGGGGAAAAACTGTTTTTT. It specifies CASRALGDSGEKLFF. The V gene is TRBV6-5, the J gene TRBJ1-4, with 7 bases that match TRBD1. Germline loops: CDR1 MNHEY, CDR2 SVGAGI. The CDR3 is 15 residues long. With V trimmed by 6 bases and J by 8 bases, 12 bases remained unmatched.

This rearrangement joins TRBV5-4 to TRBJ1-2, with 9 bases lining up with TRBD1. V gave up 4 bases and J gave up 8 bases; unmatched junction bases: 9. Per the germline V gene, CDR1 is SGHNT and CDR2 is YYREEE (reference sequence). The CDR3 has 14 amino acids. CDR3 DNA: TGTGCCAGCAGCCCTGGGGACAGGGTGGAGGGCTACACCTTC. Encoded protein: CASSPGDRVEGYTF.

Concerning this clone: The sample has other DNA sequences that encode this CDR3 too. The chain employs TRBV29-1 and TRBJ1-2; a possible D gene is TRBD1 (6 bases). Trimming cost V 6 bases and J 3 bases, with 11 bases left between them. The CDR3 loop spans 12 amino acids. Germline CDR1 reads SQVTM; CDR2 reads ANQGSEA. CDR3 loop: CSVAGGDYGYTF. CDR3 in DNA: TGCAGCGTGGCGGGGGGCGACTATGGCTACACCTTC.

V usage is TRBV15 and J usage is TRBJ1-6; a weak D match, TRBD1 (6 bases). Germline assignment: CDR1 LNHNV and CDR2 YYDKDF (reference sequence). The CDR3 runs to 15 residues. With 3 bases removed from V and 10 bases from J, the gap between germline ends came to 16 bases. Here the CDR3 reads CATSSNNRAGSPLHF. DNA of the CDR3: TGTGCCACCAGCAGTAATAACAGGGCCGGCTCACCCCTCCACTTT. The variable domain in full, completed from reference TRBV15 and TRBJ1-6, reads DAMVIQNPRYQVTQFGKPVTLSCSQTLNHNVMYWYQQKSSQAPKLLFHYYDKDFNNEADTPDNFQSRRPNTSFCFLDIRSPGLGDTAMYLCATSSNNRAGSPLHFGNGTRLTVT.

J is TRBJ2-1 and V is TRBV6-6, with a possible D match to TRBD2 (5 bases). Germline CDR1 reads MNHNY; CDR2 reads SVGAGI (reference sequence). The CDR3 extends over 14 amino acids. V dropped 0 bases and J dropped 7 bases, with 10 bases sitting between them. The CDR3 bases are TGTGCCAGCAGTTACTCCGCGTCGGGAAATGAGCAGTTCTTC. This gives the protein CASSYSASGNEQFF.